This TCR beta chain was sequenced in a study of chemoradiotherapy in HPV16-positive cancers. Study details: Candidate HPV-specific T-cell clones and common TCR motifs came from functional assays in a couple of HPV16-positive patients. Study conclusions and caveats: For HPV16-positive patients, expanding HPV-responsive T cells associated with longer recurrence-free survival. Non-HPV-specific T cells did not expand in tumors during treatment, whereas candidate HPV-specific clones and E7-related motifs did.

Concerning this clone: What it binds is unknown.

The V end was cut by 3 bases, the J end by 5 bases, with 13 bases between. From germline, CDR1 is MDHEN and CDR2 SYDVKM. The CDR3 runs to 14 residues. Sequenced by immunoSEQ multiplex PCR; TCRdb stores in-frame clones only, minus some. In the table there are some 3,900 clones, around 84% of which are singletons. Repertoires were sampled repeatedly during chemoradiotherapy. Here the sequenced sample was tumor tissue, taken from a patient who underwent chemoradiotherapy. This TCR was sampled from a human donor with HPV-associated anogenital cancer. The chain uses TRBV28 and TRBJ2-5; D gene unclear. CDR3 in amino acids: CASSFPSLLETQYF. In nucleotides, the CDR3 is TGTGCCAGCAGTTTCCCTTCTTTGTTGGAGACCCAGTACTTC.